The T cell receptor beta chain described here comes from a study of T cell repertoires in cytomegalovirus infection. Germline V gene data show CDR1 as MNHNS and CDR2 as SASEGT. V lost 3 bases and J 0 bases, leaving 9 bases between the germline ends. The CDR3 runs 14 residues. TCRdb itself ran the reads through MiXCR, one entry per CDR3 protein. Counted here are about 350,000 distinct CDR3 sequences, roughly 34% occurring once; the ten biggest clones make up about 13%. With respect to this clonotype: Its antigen is unknown.

The rearrangement joins TRBV6-1 to TRBJ2-7; D not resolved. Sample: cultured PBMCs, taken from culture after CMV antigen stimulation. The sequence came from a human donor in good health (CMV status not recorded). Some clones in this sample may be carry-over from other donors' samples. CDR3 sequence reads: CASSETWDSYEQYF. In DNA, the CDR3 is TGTGCCAGCAGTGAGACATGGGACTCCTACGAGCAGTACTTC.